This entry features one T cell receptor beta chain sequence. Its matching antigen is unknown. The data were taken from a study of monozygotic twins with cystic fibrosis. Study results and caveats: Median Simpson clonality of about 0.01 suggested naive T cells predominated. No link emerged between shared CDR3 counts and age, concordance or severity. J usage was most co-twin-similar in 8 of 16 pairs, V in 13.

Libraries were prepared by immunoSEQ multiplex PCR; TCRdb keeps only in-frame clonotypes and omits some of them. The sample consists of more than 11,000 clones, roughly nine tenths of them appearing once. The specimen sequenced was blood. The TCR comes from a boy between 10 and 17 years old with cystic fibrosis.

DNA for the CDR3: TGCGCCAGCAGCCAAGGGGTGTTTTGGCGGGAGCGACGCCCCGGGGAGCTGTTTTTT. Translated: CASSQGVFWRERRPGELFF. This chain connects TRBV4-1 to TRBJ2-2; 7 bases line up with TRBD2. Germline trimming cut 1 base from V and 6 bases from J; bases unmatched to any gene: 17. The CDR3 length is 19 residues. Germline lookup yields CDR1 MGHRA and CDR2 YSYEKL.